The 11 T cell receptor beta chains below all came from one sample that was sequenced in a study of response to subunit inactivated influenza vaccine. Each CDR3 protein gets one entry after TCRdb re-called the RT-PCR reads with MiXCR. The profile shows about 540,000 distinct CDR3 sequences, roughly 23% of them singletons. These data also featured in a second study, about T cells expressing NK-cell markers. As reported in that work: With UMIs, 5'RACE template switching was used to make TCR beta cDNA.

The specimen was CD4+ T cells sorted from PBMCs, collected less than 13 days after vaccination. These receptor sequences come from a man aged 50 or older who received an inactivated influenza vaccine.

The J gene is TRBJ2-7, the V gene TRBV27; maybe TRBD1 (7 bases). This CDR3 is 15 amino acids long. CDR1 MNHEY and CDR2 SMNVEV come from the germline V gene (reference sequence). V lost 6 bases, J lost 4 bases, and 19 bases lay in between. CDR3 DNA: TGTGCCAGCAGATTAATCAGGGGGGTGTCTTACGAGCAGTACTTC. Protein product: CASRLIRGVSYEQYF.

V usage is TRBV20-1 and J usage is TRBJ1-5; D is possibly TRBD1 (5 bases). Trimming removed 3 bases from V and 3 bases from J, with 12 bases in between. The germline CDR1 and CDR2 sequences are DFQATT and SNEGSKA (reference sequence). This CDR3 is built from 14 residues. The CDR3 DNA is TGCAGTGCTAGTTCTCCAGGGAACAATCAGCCCCAGCATTTT. Protein: CSASSPGNNQPQHF.

This sequence joins TRBV20-1 and TRBJ2-7; 14 positions agree with TRBD2. CDR1 is DFQATT and CDR2 is SNEGSKA in the germline V gene (reference sequence). V dropped 3 bases and J dropped 6; count of bases not matched to a gene: 7. The CDR3 contains 15 residues. For the CDR3, the DNA is TGCAGTGCTAGCCCTCCGGGACTAGCGGGAGTCGAGCAGTACTTC. Encoded protein: CSASPPGLAGVEQYF.

On this clonotype itself: A much bigger clone sits one base away, suggesting this may be a read error. This rearrangement joins TRBV5-5 to TRBJ1-5, with 9 bases fitting TRBD1. Trimming took 3 bases from V and 7 from J; bases not matched to a gene: 5. The CDR3 has 14 residues. CDR1 and CDR2 from the germline V gene are SGHKS and YYEKEE (reference sequence). The CDR3 sequence is CASSCGTGNQPQHF. For the CDR3, the DNA is TGTGCCAGCAGCTGTGGGACAGGGAACCAGCCCCAGCATTTT.

Only a few counts were recorded for this clonotype. The CDR3 DNA sequence: TGTGCCAGCAGTGAATTGGGGCGGGGGGAGCTGTTTTTT. It codes for CASSELGRGELFF. The chain employs TRBV25-1 and TRBJ2-2, with D possibly TRBD1 on 5 matching bases. V gave up 1 base and J gave up 8 bases, with 8 bases separating them. From germline, CDR1 is MGHDK and CDR2 SYGVNS. The CDR3 is made up of 13 amino acids.

This clonotype was observed many times. CDR3 DNA: TGCGCCAGCAGCCATCCGGACAGGGTCAGGGCAGATACGCAGTATTTT. Amino acids: CASSHPDRVRADTQYF. The chain carries TRBV4-1 and TRBJ2-3; TRBD1 matches at 8 bases. The trim removed 3 bases at V and 4 bases at J, leaving 9 bases unmatched. Germline V gene sequence: CDR1 MGHRA, CDR2 YSYEKL. The CDR3 is 16 amino acids.

The rearrangement links TRBV20-1 to TRBJ2-1; 14 bases agree with TRBD2. Trimming took 5 bases from V and 0 from J; bases not matched to a gene: 12. The germline V gene has CDR1 DFQATT and CDR2 SNEGSKA (reference sequence). This CDR3 region has 19 residues. This CDR3 is CSAANRLAGGKSSYNEQFF. CDR3 DNA sequence: TGCAGTGCTGCAAACAGACTAGCGGGGGGGAAAAGCTCCTACAATGAGCAGTTCTTC.

V usage is TRBV2 and J usage is TRBJ1-2, with TRBD1 matching 7 bases. The J segment lost 4 bases and the V segment lost 5 bases, leaving 10 bases of the junction unmatched. This CDR3 has 15 residues. The V gene's germline CDR1 is SNHLY and CDR2 FYNNEI. The CDR3 region has the DNA TGTGCCAGCAGTCTTACAGGGGCTGGGTCCTATGGCTACACCTTC. This encodes CASSLTGAGSYGYTF.

The V call is TRBV5-4, the J call TRBJ2-3; 8 bases map to TRBD1. The V gene end was trimmed by 4 bases and the J gene end by 1 base; junction bases not matched to a gene: 8. This CDR3 is built from 16 residues. CDR1 is SGHNT, CDR2 YYREEE, per germline (reference sequence). The CDR3, as DNA: TGTGCCAGCAGCCCAGGACAGGGATTACGCACAGATACGCAGTATTTT. Amino acid sequence: CASSPGQGLRTDTQYF.

This clonotype has at least ten counts. The genes are TRBV12-3 or TRBV12-4 and TRBJ2-3; D is ambiguous. The length of the CDR3 is 13 residues. The germline V and J ends were trimmed by 3 bases and 4 bases, with 8 bases remaining between them. The CDR3 bases are TGTGCCAGCAGTTTTAGGGATGCAGATACGCAGTATTTT. Its protein product is CASSFRDADTQYF.

The V call is TRBV9, the J call TRBJ2-7; weak D call: TRBD2 (5 bases). CDR1 and CDR2 (germline): SGDLS, YYNGEE. V was cut by 0 bases and J by 0 bases, with 10 bases left in between. This CDR3 has 15 residues. CDR3 sequence reads: CASSVGGLASYEQYF. CDR3 sequence (DNA): TGTGCCAGCAGCGTAGGTGGTCTAGCCTCCTACGAGCAGTACTTC.